These 32 T cell receptor beta chains came from one sample sequenced in a study of shared clonotypes between healthy human individuals. The assay was immunoSEQ multiplex PCR, and TCRdb's table has in-frame clones only and misses some. The data show roughly 2.2 million clones, 85% to 95% seen once. The specimen was naive CD4+ T cells from PBMCs. Specified subset: CD45RA+ positively selected. These receptors all stem from a man aged 18 to 30 in good health. Some clones in this sample may be carry-over from other donors' samples.

The chain joins TRBV14 to TRBJ2-7; TRBD2 agrees at 12 bases. This CDR3 has 15 residues. In germline, CDR1 is SGHDN, CDR2 FVKESK. V lost 4 bases to trimming and J lost 5 bases; unmatched junction nucleotides: 6. The DNA for the CDR3 is TGTGCCAGCAGCCCGAGACTAGCGGGAGTGCACGAGCAGTACTTC. This sequence encodes CASSPRLAGVHEQYF.

This sequence joins TRBV6-6 and TRBJ1-4; tentatively, D is TRBD1 (5 bases). This CDR3 has 13 amino acids. The V gene's germline CDR1 is MNHNY and CDR2 SVGAGI (reference sequence). The V end lost 5 bases, the J end lost 7 bases, and 11 bases lay between the germline ends. DNA for the CDR3: TGTGCCAGCAGTCCTCGTGGGGGTGAAAAACTGTTTTTT. Translation gives CASSPRGGEKLFF.

This sequence joins TRBV4-1 and TRBJ1-5; TRBD1 agrees at 9 bases. Per germline, CDR1 MGHRA and CDR2 YSYEKL. The CDR3 totals 14 residues. Unmatched junction bases numbered 2, after V lost 2 bases and J lost 6 bases. The CDR3 is CASSQTGGSQPQHF. CDR3 bases: TGCGCCAGCAGCCAAACAGGGGGCAGTCAGCCCCAGCATTTT.

J is TRBJ2-3 and V is TRBV28; D possibly uses TRBD1 or TRBD2 (5 bases each). Germline CDR1 is MDHEN and CDR2 is SYDVKM. The V end lost 1 base, the J end lost 4 bases, and 18 bases lay between the germline ends. The CDR3 has 17 amino acids. CDR3 sequence: CASSLSPGRRDPDTQYF. The CDR3 DNA reads TGTGCCAGCAGTTTATCCCCAGGGCGCCGGGACCCAGATACGCAGTATTTT.

This sequence joins TRBV28 and TRBJ1-2, with D unresolved. Germline CDR1 and CDR2: MDHEN and SYDVKM. The CDR3 contains 15 residues. Trimming pared 5 bases from V and 4 bases from J, leaving 17 bases between. Written as DNA, the CDR3 is TGTGCCAGCAGTGCCCCCTATGACCCCAGCTATGGCTACACCTTC. Amino acid sequence: CASSAPYDPSYGYTF.

This clone was counted only a few times. Other nucleotide sequences in the sample specify the same CDR3. The chain uses TRBV30 and TRBJ1-5; no clear D gene. This CDR3 comprises 13 residues. V was trimmed by 2 bases and J by 0 bases, leaving 5 bases between them. Germline CDR1 is GTSNPN and CDR2 is SVGIG (reference sequence). The chain's CDR3 is CAWSPGSNQPQHF. CDR3 nucleotide sequence: TGTGCCTGGAGTCCCGGTAGCAATCAGCCCCAGCATTTT.

V usage is TRBV5-1 and J usage is TRBJ2-1; the D gene is possibly TRBD1 (6 bases). The germline V and J ends were trimmed by 5 bases and 0 bases, with 15 bases remaining between them. The CDR3 contains 16 residues. Germline V CDR1 and CDR2: SGHRS, YFSETQ. The CDR3 bases are TGCGCCAGCAGACCCAGGGGCCAAAGCTCCTACAATGAGCAGTTCTTC. This encodes CASRPRGQSSYNEQFF.

The chain couples TRBV2 to TRBJ2-5, with D maybe TRBD1 (6 bases). Germline loops: CDR1 SNHLY, CDR2 FYNNEI. The CDR3 has 15 residues. V was shortened by 6 bases and J by 3 bases, with 17 bases between the two germline ends. The CDR3 DNA reads TGTGCCAGCAGCTACGAGTCAGGGGCCGAAGAGACCCAGTACTTC. Its protein is CASSYESGAEETQYF.

This rearrangement joins TRBV18 to TRBJ2-1; 12 bases match TRBD2. The junction had 8 bases not matched to a gene; V was cut back by 3 bases and J by 8 bases. The CDR3 spans 16 residues. CDR1 is KGHSH, CDR2 LQKENI, per germline. The CDR3 sequence is CASSPKRLAGVDEQFF. The CDR3 coding sequence is TGTGCCAGCTCACCGAAACGACTAGCGGGGGTCGATGAGCAGTTCTTC.

The V gene is TRBV29-1, the J gene TRBJ1-5; D not resolved. CDR3 length: 12 residues. V lost 0 bases, J lost 9 bases, and 9 bases lay in between. CDR1 SQVTM and CDR2 ANQGSEA come from the germline V gene. The CDR3: CSVEDREGPQHF. In DNA, the CDR3 is TGCAGCGTTGAAGATCGGGAGGGGCCCCAGCATTTT.

The rearrangement joins TRBV18 to TRBJ2-7, with 11 bases identical to TRBD2. With V trimmed by 6 bases and J by 6 bases, 19 bases remained unmatched. Germline assignment: CDR1 KGHSH and CDR2 LQKENI. The CDR3 loop spans 18 amino acids. CDR3: CASSSIPGLAEGGGEQYF. For the CDR3, the DNA is TGTGCCAGCTCGTCGATTCCGGGACTAGCGGAGGGGGGAGGCGAGCAGTACTTC.

In its sample, this clone was seen once. This chain links TRBV5-4 with TRBJ2-6, with D perhaps TRBD2 (6 bases). Germline values: CDR1 SGHNT, CDR2 YYREEE (reference sequence). Trimming took 3 bases from V and 4 from J, leaving 11 bases between them. This CDR3 is built from 15 residues. This chain's CDR3 is CASSSGGPGANVLTF. The CDR3 nucleotides are TGTGCCAGCAGCTCCGGGGGTCCCGGGGCCAACGTCCTGACTTTC.

As for this clone: This sample includes further DNA sequences coding for the same CDR3. The chain employs TRBV28 and TRBJ2-7; D not resolved. CDR3 size: 13 residues. CDR1 and CDR2 from the germline V gene are MDHEN and SYDVKM. V was clipped by 1 base and J by 2 bases, with 6 bases between them. CDR3 sequence reads: CASSLSPTYEQYF. The CDR3 nucleotides are TGTGCCAGCAGTTTATCCCCAACCTACGAGCAGTACTTC.

The chain has TRBV7-9 and TRBJ2-3; 7 positions agree with TRBD1. CDR3 size: 15 residues. The V and J ends lost 5 bases and 0 bases, in that order; junction bases with no gene match: 5. CDR1 SEHNR and CDR2 FQNEAQ come from the germline V gene (reference sequence). The chain's CDR3 is CASSQGEPSTDTQYF. CDR3 in DNA: TGTGCCAGCAGCCAGGGGGAACCTAGCACAGATACGCAGTATTTT. Based on the CDR3 plus reference TRBV7-9 and TRBJ2-3, the full variable domain is DTGVSQNPRHKITKRGQNVTFRCDPISEHNRLYWYRQTLGQGPEFLTYFQNEAQLEKSRLLSDRFSAERPKGSFSTLEIQRTEQGDSAMYLCASSQGEPSTDTQYFGPGTRLTVL.

This sequence joins TRBV7-2 and TRBJ2-1; no clear D. Germline loops: CDR1 SGHTA, CDR2 FQGNSA. The CDR3 is 11 amino acids. V lost 5 bases, J lost 8 bases, and 7 bases lay in between. Here the CDR3 reads CASSLQDEQFF. CDR3 nucleotides: TGTGCCAGCAGCCTTCAGGATGAGCAGTTCTTC.

The V and J genes are TRBV6-5 and TRBJ1-1; 7 nucleotides align to TRBD1. V lost 4 bases to trimming and J lost 9 bases; unmatched junction nucleotides: 5. Germline V gives CDR1 MNHEY, CDR2 SVGAGI. CDR3 size: 12 residues. The CDR3 loop is CASSSRQGQAFF. The CDR3, as DNA: TGTGCCAGCAGTTCGCGACAGGGCCAAGCTTTCTTT.

Of note for this clone: The germline gene is not matched at one end of the junction; a read error may be the cause. The chain recombines TRBV6-6 with TRBJ2-7; 8 bases align to TRBD2. Germline V lookup: CDR1 MNHNY, CDR2 SVGAGI (reference sequence). CDR3 length equals 14 residues. The CDR3 bases are TGTGCCAGCAGTCTTGCAGCGGGAGACTACCGGAGAGAGTTC. It yields the protein CASSLAAGDYRREF.

This chain links TRBV6-1 with TRBJ2-1; D might be TRBD1 (5 bases). The CDR3 spans 15 residues. V lost 3 bases and J 10 bases, leaving 19 bases between the germline ends. In germline, CDR1 is MNHNS, CDR2 SASEGT. The CDR3 reads CASSEKGSPNVEQFF. The CDR3 DNA follows: TGTGCCAGCAGTGAGAAGGGGTCCCCCAATGTCGAGCAGTTCTTC.

V and J are TRBV19 and TRBJ1-1; possible D gene TRBD1, 5 bases. In germline, CDR1 is LNHDA, CDR2 SQIVND (reference sequence). Trimming took off 1 base at V and 0 bases at J, with 6 bases between the two ends. The CDR3 spans 14 residues. CDR3 bases: TGTGCCAGTAGTATAGGGGGGATGAACACTGAAGCTTTCTTT. It specifies CASSIGGMNTEAFF.

The chain has TRBV9 and TRBJ2-7, with D tentatively TRBD1 or TRBD2 (5 bases each). CDR3 length: 15 amino acids. Germline V CDR1 and CDR2: SGDLS, YYNGEE. The V end was cut by 4 bases, the J end by 2 bases, with 16 bases between. CDR3 sequence: CASSMAGTETYEQYF. The DNA of the CDR3 is TGTGCCAGCAGCATGGCCGGGACGGAAACCTACGAGCAGTACTTC.

V is TRBV4-1 and J is TRBJ1-6; no firm D call. Germline-derived CDR1 and CDR2 are MGHRA and YSYEKL. Between the trimmed V and J ends, which lost 1 base and 0 bases, there was a span of 13 bases. This CDR3 is built from 18 residues. CDR3 amino acids: CASSQVEPRSSYNSPLHF. As DNA, the CDR3 is TGCGCCAGCAGCCAAGTGGAACCGAGGAGCTCCTATAATTCACCCCTCCACTTT.

CDR3 sequence reads: CASSNIIRNYNEQFF. CDR3 nucleotides: TGTGCCAGCAGCAATATCATTCGGAACTACAATGAGCAGTTCTTC. The chain recombines TRBV21-1 with TRBJ2-1. TRBV21-1 is a listed pseudogene. The CDR3 runs to 15 residues.

The chain employs TRBV28 and TRBJ2-5; a possible D gene is TRBD2 (5 bases). This CDR3 is built from 13 residues. Germline V CDR1 and CDR2: MDHEN, SYDVKM. V was trimmed by 6 bases and J by 5 bases, leaving 13 bases between them. In DNA, the CDR3 is TGTGCCAGCAGCCGAGCGGACCTGGAGACCCAGTACTTC. Protein: CASSRADLETQYF.

The chain links TRBV4-2 to TRBJ2-7; 10 bases align to TRBD2. Germline-derived CDR1 and CDR2 are LGHNA and YNFKEQ. The CDR3 is 15 amino acids. Unmatched junction bases numbered 6, after V lost 2 bases and J lost 5 bases. The CDR3 spells CASSQRLAGDDEQYF. CDR3 DNA: TGTGCCAGCAGCCAACGCCTAGCGGGAGATGACGAGCAGTACTTC.

In this sample, this clone turned up a few times. CDR3 region: CASSWTGRLNTEAFF. In DNA, the CDR3 is TGCGCCAGCAGCTGGACGGGACGGCTGAACACTGAAGCTTTCTTT. This chain links TRBV4-1 with TRBJ1-1; maybe TRBD1 (5 bases). The CDR3 is 15 residues long. The germline V and J ends were trimmed by 5 bases and 0 bases, with 13 bases remaining between them. Per germline, CDR1 MGHRA and CDR2 YSYEKL.

CDR3 amino acids: CASSLLSASRDNEQFF. CDR3 coding DNA: TGTGCCAGCAGCCTACTCAGCGCTTCCCGGGACAATGAGCAGTTCTTC. V usage is TRBV28 and J usage is TRBJ2-1; D is undetermined. The CDR3 has 16 amino acids. Trimming left V 6 bases short and J 5 bases short, with 20 bases between. Looked up from germline, CDR1 is MDHEN and CDR2 is SYDVKM.

The chain recombines TRBV19 with TRBJ1-3; unclear D gene. V gave up 3 bases and J gave up 1 base, with 13 bases separating them. Germline CDR1 reads LNHDA; CDR2 reads SQIVND (reference sequence). This CDR3 contains 16 residues. CDR3 sequence (DNA): TGTGCCAGTAGTATCATCCCGGCCAATTCTGGAAACACCATATATTTT. It translates to CASSIIPANSGNTIYF.

The rearrangement links TRBV11-3 to TRBJ2-5; TRBD2 might be the D (6 bases). Germline V CDR1 and CDR2: SGHNT, YENEEA. CDR3 length equals 13 residues. V lost 3 bases, J lost 5 bases, and 10 bases lay in between. The DNA of the CDR3 is TGTGCCAGCAGCTTCGCGGGATCGGAGACCCAGTACTTC. It translates to CASSFAGSETQYF.

The chain recombines TRBV27 with TRBJ2-3; maybe TRBD1 (5 bases). This CDR3 spans 13 amino acids. The V end was cut by 3 bases, the J end by 4 bases, with 8 bases between. The germline gives CDR1 MNHEY, CDR2 SMNVEV (reference sequence). CDR3 DNA: TGTGCCAGCAGTTTCGCAGGGCCAGATACGCAGTATTTT. Protein: CASSFAGPDTQYF.

The rearrangement links TRBV6-5 to TRBJ1-5; TRBD1 might be the D (5 bases). CDR3 length equals 14 residues. The V gene lost 7 bases and the J gene lost 3 bases, with 13 bases spanning the gap. The germline gives CDR1 MNHEY, CDR2 SVGAGI. For the CDR3, the DNA is TGTGCCAGCAAACAGGTGGCAGACAATCAGCCCCAGCATTTT. Residues: CASKQVADNQPQHF.

This clone was observed a single time. J is TRBJ2-5 and V is TRBV5-1; the D gene is possibly TRBD2 (7 bases). This CDR3 comprises 15 residues. Germline V gene sequence: CDR1 SGHRS, CDR2 YFSETQ. V lost 1 base, J lost 5 bases, and 15 bases lay in between. This CDR3 is CASSLFSGGAETQYF. CDR3 nucleotide sequence: TGCGCCAGCAGCTTGTTCTCGGGGGGCGCGGAGACCCAGTACTTC.

This chain joins TRBV4-2 and TRBJ2-2; perhaps TRBD2 as D (6 bases). The CDR3 spans 17 residues. V was trimmed by 4 bases and J by 4 bases, leaving 19 bases between them. Per germline, CDR1 LGHNA and CDR2 YNFKEQ. CDR3 nucleotides: TGTGCCAGCAGCCCCATTCTGGGGGTGCGGGGCACCGGGGAGCTGTTTTTT. Translated: CASSPILGVRGTGELFF.